This TCR beta chain came from a study of T-cell memory formation after mild COVID-19. Broader study findings: Later expanders leaned CD4+, whereas day 15 to 85 contracting clones were balanced CD4/CD8.

Germline CDR1 reads DFQATT; CDR2 reads SNEGSKA (reference sequence). After removal of 5 bases from V and 0 bases from J, the junction contained 4 bases not matched to a gene. The CDR3 is 15 amino acids. MiXCR, applied by TCRdb to the 5' RACE reads, yields one record per CDR3 protein. Found here are 340,000 or so distinct CDR3 sequences, under 15% of them singletons; the top ten hold about a fifth. Notes on this clonotype: Its antigen is as yet unknown.

The chain is built from TRBV20-1 and TRBJ1-6; 7 bases are shared with TRBD1. The sample was PBMCs or a T cell subset sorted from them (not recorded which). This receptor was obtained from a man aged 18 to 30 who had mild COVID-19 (a few samples of this study predate the infection). Cell type and time point are not known. In DNA, the CDR3 is TGCAGTGCTGGGACAGCACGCTCCTATAATTCACCCCTCCACTTT. This encodes CSAGTARSYNSPLHF.